The T cell receptor (beta chain) described here comes from a study of CD8 T cells in ankylosing spondylitis. TCRdb redid the calling of the 5' RACE reads with MiXCR, one entry per CDR3 protein. Of 450,000 or so distinct CDR3 sequences listed, 20% to 30% are singletons. In regard to this clonotype: The antigen is not known.

Findings and limits, study-wide: Typical of ankylosing spondylitis blood, it appeared, was a TCR beta motif of fewer than ten highly homologous variants.

The CDR3 has 14 amino acids. The V gene's germline CDR1 is MGHDK and CDR2 SYGVNS. Trimming removed 3 bases at V and 0 bases at J, with 6 bases between. This chain uses TRBV25-1 with TRBJ2-1; D ambiguous. This TCR derives from a male donor with ankylosing spondylitis. The sample consisted of blood, either unsorted or a sorted T cell fraction (not recorded which). The CDR3 region is CASSDPPSYNEQFF. CDR3 DNA: TGTGCCAGCAGTGACCCCCCCTCCTACAATGAGCAGTTCTTC. Filled out from reference TRBV25-1 and TRBJ2-1, the complete variable domain reads EADIYQTPRYLVIGTGKKITLECSQTMGHDKMYWYQQDPGMELHLIHYSYGVNSTEKGDLSSESTVSRIRTEHFPLTLESARPSHTSQYLCASSDPPSYNEQFFGPGTRLTVL.